These 10 T cell receptor beta chains share one sample of origin, sequenced in a study of cytomegalovirus exposure and HLA in healthy donors. With 60 Vbeta and 13 Jbeta primers, the PCR was carried out. TCRdb's table, derived via immunoSEQ multiplex PCR, lists solely in-frame clones and lacks some. The sample includes around 280,000 clones, roughly 90% of them seen just once. Sequencing was performed on PBMCs. These receptors originate from a woman between 18 and 29 years old in good health and CMV-seronegative.

The V and J genes are TRBV5-4 and TRBJ1-1; D is possibly TRBD1 (6 bases). CDR1 and CDR2 (germline): SGHNT, YYREEE (reference sequence). The V end lost 2 bases, the J end lost 0 bases, and 8 bases lay between the germline ends. This CDR3 has 14 amino acids. The CDR3 DNA sequence: TGTGCCAGCAGCTTACAGGGAGTGAACACTGAAGCTTTCTTT. Translating gives CASSLQGVNTEAFF.

The chain carries TRBV13 and TRBJ2-7, with a tentative D call TRBD2 (5 bases). The V end lost 3 bases, the J end lost 2 bases, and 20 bases lay between the germline ends. Per germline, CDR1 PRHDT and CDR2 FYEKMQ (reference sequence). CDR3 length: 17 residues. As DNA, the CDR3 is TGTGCCAGCAGCTTCTTATCTCCCCCGAGCGGAGCCTACGAGCAGTACTTC. Its protein is CASSFLSPPSGAYEQYF.

This clone was seen more than once but under ten times. The gene calls are TRBV7-8 and TRBJ1-3, with unresolved D. The length of the CDR3 is 15 residues. Germline V gene data show CDR1 as SGHVS and CDR2 as FQNEAQ. Between the trimmed V and J ends, which lost 8 bases and 0 bases, there was a span of 14 bases. The CDR3 nucleotides are TGTGCCAGCGAGGGAGATCGGTTCTCTGGAAACACCATATATTTT. Protein product: CASEGDRFSGNTIYF. Together with reference TRBV7-8 and TRBJ1-3, the CDR3 gives the full variable domain: GAGVSQSPRYKVAKRGQDVALRCDPISGHVSLFWYQQALGQGPEFLTYFQNEAQLDKSGLPSDRFFAERPEGSVSTLKIQRTQQEDSAVYLCASEGDRFSGNTIYFGEGSWLTVV.

The chain recombines TRBV4-2 with TRBJ2-1; TRBD2 matches at 9 bases. Germline trimming cut 2 bases from V and 13 bases from J; bases unmatched to any gene: 3. In germline, CDR1 is LGHNA, CDR2 YNFKEQ. CDR3 length: 12 residues. The CDR3 is CASSQPGLAQFF. CDR3 DNA: TGTGCCAGCAGCCAACCGGGACTAGCCCAGTTCTTC.

This clone was detected once. The chain is built from TRBV19 and TRBJ2-7; possibly TRBD1 for D (5 bases). Trimming cost V 6 bases and J 2 bases, with 20 bases left between them. Germline assignment: CDR1 LNHDA and CDR2 SQIVND (reference sequence). This CDR3 region has 16 residues. This CDR3 is CASSQSAGQGPYEQYF. In nucleotides, the CDR3 is TGTGCCAGTAGCCAATCGGCCGGGCAGGGTCCCTACGAGCAGTACTTC.

The V gene is TRBV27, the J gene TRBJ1-2; perhaps TRBD1 as D (5 bases). Per the germline V gene, CDR1 is MNHEY and CDR2 is SMNVEV (reference sequence). V lost 4 bases and J lost 2, with 14 bases in between. The CDR3 totals 15 residues. The CDR3 is CASSSPGTPNYGYTF. CDR3 in DNA: TGTGCCAGCAGTTCCCCCGGGACTCCAAACTATGGCTACACCTTC.

Note on this clone: At one of its ends the junction is not consistent with the germline gene, which may arise from a read error. The V call is TRBV7-9, the J call TRBJ2-1, with D perhaps TRBD2 (6 bases). There are 16 residues in the CDR3. Germline values: CDR1 SEHNR, CDR2 FQNEAQ (reference sequence). CDR3 in amino acids: CSSSPPGLPEVNEQFF. CDR3 in DNA: TGTTCCAGCAGCCCCCCGGGACTCCCGGAAGTCAATGAGCAGTTCTTC.

The chain couples TRBV5-4 to TRBJ2-1; 8 bases are a match to TRBD2. Germline V gene data show CDR1 as SGHNT and CDR2 as YYREEE (reference sequence). V dropped 1 base and J dropped 0; count of bases not matched to a gene: 0. The CDR3 runs to 15 residues. The CDR3 sequence: CASSLSGGSYNEQFF. CDR3 in DNA: TGTGCCAGCAGCTTGAGCGGGGGCTCCTACAATGAGCAGTTCTTC. The full variable domain, with the rest looked up from reference TRBV5-4 and TRBJ2-1, is ETGVTQSPTHLIKTRGQQVTLRCSSQSGHNTVSWYQQALGQGPQFIFQYYREEENGRGNFPPRFSGLQFPNYSSELNVNALELDDSALYLCASSLSGGSYNEQFFGPGTRLTVL.

The chain carries TRBV6-4 and TRBJ2-7; tentatively, D is TRBD1 (6 bases). Trimming took off 5 bases at V and 1 base at J, with 12 bases between the two ends. This CDR3 comprises 14 residues. Looked up from germline, CDR1 is MRHNA and CDR2 is SNTAGT. Here the CDR3 DNA reads TGTGCCAGCAGTACAGGGATGGGGTCCTACGAGCAGTACTTC. Its protein is CASSTGMGSYEQYF.

With regard to this clone: Other DNA sequences in this specimen translate into the identical CDR3. The chain couples TRBV30 to TRBJ1-1; D gene uncertain. V was clipped by 0 bases and J by 1 base, with 6 bases between them. The CDR3 length is 13 residues. Germline loops: CDR1 GTSNPN, CDR2 SVGIG (reference sequence). CDR3 sequence reads: CAWSVGGNTEAFF. The CDR3, as DNA: TGTGCCTGGAGTGTCGGCGGGAACACTGAAGCTTTCTTT. The variable domain in full, completed from reference TRBV30 and TRBJ1-1, reads SQTIHQWPATLVQPVGSPLSLECTVEGTSNPNLYWYRQAAGRGLQLLFYSVGIGQISSEVPQNLSASRPQDRQFILSSKKLLLSDSGFYLCAWSVGGNTEAFFGQGTRLTVV.